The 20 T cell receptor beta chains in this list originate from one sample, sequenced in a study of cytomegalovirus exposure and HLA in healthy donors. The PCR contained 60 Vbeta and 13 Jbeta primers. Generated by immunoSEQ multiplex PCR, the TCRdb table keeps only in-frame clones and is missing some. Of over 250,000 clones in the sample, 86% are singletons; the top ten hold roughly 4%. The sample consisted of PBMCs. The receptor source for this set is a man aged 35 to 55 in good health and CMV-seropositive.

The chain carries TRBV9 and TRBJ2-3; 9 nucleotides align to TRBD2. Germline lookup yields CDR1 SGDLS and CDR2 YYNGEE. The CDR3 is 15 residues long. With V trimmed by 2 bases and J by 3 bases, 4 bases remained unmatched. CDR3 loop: CASSVLAGLTDTQYF. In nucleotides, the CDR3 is TGTGCCAGCAGCGTTCTAGCGGGATTGACAGATACGCAGTATTTT.

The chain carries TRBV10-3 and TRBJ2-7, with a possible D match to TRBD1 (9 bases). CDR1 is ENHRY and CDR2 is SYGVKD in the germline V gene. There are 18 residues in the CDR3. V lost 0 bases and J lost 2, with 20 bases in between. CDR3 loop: CAISESPGRGQGPYEQYF. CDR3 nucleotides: TGTGCCATCAGTGAGTCGCCCGGGAGGGGACAGGGTCCCTACGAGCAGTACTTC.

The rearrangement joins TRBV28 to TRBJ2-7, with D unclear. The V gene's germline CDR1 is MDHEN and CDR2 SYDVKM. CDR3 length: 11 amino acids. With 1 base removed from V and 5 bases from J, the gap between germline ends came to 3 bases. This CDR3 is CASSLYNEQYF. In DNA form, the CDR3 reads TGTGCCAGCAGTTTATATAACGAGCAGTACTTC.

The CDR3 nucleotides are TGTGCCAGCAGCCCGCTACAGGAAGTCAACACTGAAGCTTTCTTT. The encoded protein is CASSPLQEVNTEAFF. This chain joins TRBV7-9 and TRBJ1-1, with D maybe TRBD1 (5 bases). This CDR3 contains 15 residues. CDR1 and CDR2 (germline): SEHNR, FQNEAQ (reference sequence). Between the trimmed V and J ends, which lost 5 bases and 2 bases, there was a span of 15 bases.

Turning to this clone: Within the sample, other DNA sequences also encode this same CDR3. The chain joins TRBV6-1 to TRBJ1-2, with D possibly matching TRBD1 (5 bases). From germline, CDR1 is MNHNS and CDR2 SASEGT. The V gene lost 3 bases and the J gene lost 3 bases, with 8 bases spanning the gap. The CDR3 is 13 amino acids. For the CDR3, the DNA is TGTGCCAGCAGTGAGGGGGGATACTATGGCTACACCTTC. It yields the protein CASSEGGYYGYTF.

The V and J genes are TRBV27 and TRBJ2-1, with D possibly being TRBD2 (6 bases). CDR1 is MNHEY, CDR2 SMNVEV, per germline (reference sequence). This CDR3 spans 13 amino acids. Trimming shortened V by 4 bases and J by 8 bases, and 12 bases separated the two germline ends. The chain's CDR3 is CASSSGVGYEQFF. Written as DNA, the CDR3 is TGTGCCAGCAGTTCGGGGGTTGGCTATGAGCAGTTCTTC.

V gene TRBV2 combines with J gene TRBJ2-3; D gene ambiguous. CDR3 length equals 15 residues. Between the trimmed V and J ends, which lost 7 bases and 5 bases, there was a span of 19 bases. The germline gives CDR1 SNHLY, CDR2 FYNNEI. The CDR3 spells CASNRRVSVVDTQYF. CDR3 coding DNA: TGTGCCAGCAACCGGCGCGTAAGCGTAGTAGATACGCAGTATTTT.

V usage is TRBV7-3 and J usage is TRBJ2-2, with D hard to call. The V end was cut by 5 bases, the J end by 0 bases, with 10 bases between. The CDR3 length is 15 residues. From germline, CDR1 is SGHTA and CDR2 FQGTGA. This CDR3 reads CASSQEVANTGELFF. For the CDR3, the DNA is TGTGCCAGCAGCCAAGAAGTAGCGAACACCGGGGAGCTGTTTTTT.

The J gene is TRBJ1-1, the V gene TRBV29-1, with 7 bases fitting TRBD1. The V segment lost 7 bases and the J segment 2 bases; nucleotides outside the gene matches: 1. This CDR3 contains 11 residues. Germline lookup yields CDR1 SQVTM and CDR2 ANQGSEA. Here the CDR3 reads CSGDSNTEAFF. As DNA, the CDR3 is TGCAGCGGGGACAGTAACACTGAAGCTTTCTTT.

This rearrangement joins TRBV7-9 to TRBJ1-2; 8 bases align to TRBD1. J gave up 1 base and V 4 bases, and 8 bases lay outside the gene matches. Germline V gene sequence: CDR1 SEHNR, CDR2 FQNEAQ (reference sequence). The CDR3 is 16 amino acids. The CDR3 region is CASSSLTGGDNYGYTF. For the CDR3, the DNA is TGTGCCAGCAGCTCACTTACAGGGGGGGATAACTATGGCTACACCTTC.

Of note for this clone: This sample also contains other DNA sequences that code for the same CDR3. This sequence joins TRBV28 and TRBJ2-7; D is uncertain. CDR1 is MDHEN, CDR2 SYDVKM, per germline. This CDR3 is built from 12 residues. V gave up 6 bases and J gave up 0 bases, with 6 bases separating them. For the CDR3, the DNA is TGTGCCAGCAGCCTCAGCTCCTACGAGCAGTACTTC. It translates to CASSLSSYEQYF.

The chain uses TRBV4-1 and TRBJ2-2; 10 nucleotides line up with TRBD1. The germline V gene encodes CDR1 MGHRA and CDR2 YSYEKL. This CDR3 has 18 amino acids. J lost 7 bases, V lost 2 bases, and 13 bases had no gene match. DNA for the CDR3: TGCGCCAGCAGCCAACACTCCCCGGGACAGGGGAGTAGCGGGGAGCTGTTTTTT. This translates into CASSQHSPGQGSSGELFF.

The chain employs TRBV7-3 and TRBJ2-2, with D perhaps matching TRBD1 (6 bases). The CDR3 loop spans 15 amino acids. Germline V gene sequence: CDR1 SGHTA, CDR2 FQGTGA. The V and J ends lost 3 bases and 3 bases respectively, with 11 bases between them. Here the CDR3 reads CASSLAGVDTGELFF. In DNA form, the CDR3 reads TGTGCCAGCAGCTTGGCAGGGGTGGACACCGGGGAGCTGTTTTTT.

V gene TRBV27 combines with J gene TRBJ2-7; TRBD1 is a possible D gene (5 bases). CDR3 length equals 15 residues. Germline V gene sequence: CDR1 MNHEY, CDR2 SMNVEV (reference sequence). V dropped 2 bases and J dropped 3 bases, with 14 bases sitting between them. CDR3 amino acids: CASSLPGNNVYEQYF. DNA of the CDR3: TGTGCCAGCAGTTTACCAGGGAATAATGTCTACGAGCAGTACTTC.

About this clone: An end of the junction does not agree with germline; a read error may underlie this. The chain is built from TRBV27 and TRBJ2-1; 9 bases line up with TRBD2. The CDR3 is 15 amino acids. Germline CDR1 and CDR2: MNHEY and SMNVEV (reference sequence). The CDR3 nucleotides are TGTGCCAGCAGTTTGTCGGCTAGCGGGAACAACGAGCAGTTCTTC. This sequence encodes CASSLSASGNNEQFF.

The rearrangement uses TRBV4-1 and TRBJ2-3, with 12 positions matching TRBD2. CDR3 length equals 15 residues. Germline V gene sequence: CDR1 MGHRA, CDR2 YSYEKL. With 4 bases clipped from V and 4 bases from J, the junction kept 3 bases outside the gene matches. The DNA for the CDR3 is TGCGCCAGCAGCCCCGGACTAGCGGGATCAGATACGCAGTATTTT. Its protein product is CASSPGLAGSDTQYF.

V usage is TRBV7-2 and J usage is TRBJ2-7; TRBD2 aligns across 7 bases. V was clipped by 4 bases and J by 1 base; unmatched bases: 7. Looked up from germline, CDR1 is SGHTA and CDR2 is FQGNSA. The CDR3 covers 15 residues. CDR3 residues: CASSSLAGVSYEQYF. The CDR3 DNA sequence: TGTGCCAGCAGCTCATTAGCGGGTGTGTCCTACGAGCAGTACTTC.

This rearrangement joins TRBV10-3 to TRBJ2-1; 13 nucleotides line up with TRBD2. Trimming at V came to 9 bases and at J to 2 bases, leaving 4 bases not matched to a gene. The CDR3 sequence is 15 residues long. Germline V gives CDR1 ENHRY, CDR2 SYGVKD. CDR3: CAIGLAGVPYNEQFF. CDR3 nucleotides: TGTGCCATAGGACTAGCGGGAGTCCCCTACAATGAGCAGTTCTTC.

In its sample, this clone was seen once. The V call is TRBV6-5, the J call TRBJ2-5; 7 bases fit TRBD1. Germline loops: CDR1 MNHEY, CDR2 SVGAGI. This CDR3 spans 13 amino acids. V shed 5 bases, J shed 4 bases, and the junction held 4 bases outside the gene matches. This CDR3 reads CASSTTGPETQYF. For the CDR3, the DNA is TGTGCCAGCAGTACGACAGGGCCAGAGACCCAGTACTTC.

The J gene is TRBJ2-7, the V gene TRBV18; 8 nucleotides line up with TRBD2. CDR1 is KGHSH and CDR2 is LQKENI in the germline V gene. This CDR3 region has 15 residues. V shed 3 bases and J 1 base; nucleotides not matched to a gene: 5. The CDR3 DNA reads TGTGCCAGCTCACCGAGGGTAGCGGGATCCTACGAGCAGTACTTC. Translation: CASSPRVAGSYEQYF.